This TCR beta chain was documented in a study of T cell responses to AZD1222 COVID-19 vaccine. Study results and limitations: Donor demographics were predominantly white British with a female majority; clonal diversity may be underestimated. Distributed over spike, vaccine-associated CD4 TCRs predominated at 160-218 and 743-854. Baseline testing showed seropositivity in only six AZD1222 recipients.

The protocol was immunoSEQ multiplex PCR, while the TCRdb copy is restricted to in-frame clones and leaves out a portion. The sample lists 150,000 or so clones; approximately 90% were seen once. Trimming left V 3 bases short and J 6 bases short, with 8 bases between. The CDR3 is 11 amino acids. Looked up from germline, CDR1 is SQVTM and CDR2 is ANQGSEA. In regard to this clone: What it binds is unknown.

The material sequenced was peripheral blood, taken on day 0 of MenACWY control vaccination. V gene TRBV29-1 combines with J gene TRBJ1-2; D not resolved. The sequence derives from an adult in good health. CDR3 bases: TGCAGCGTTGAGTTAGGGAATGGCTACACCTTC. It is translated as CSVELGNGYTF.